These T cell receptor beta chains were read from a single sample in a study of regulatory and conventional T cells in RAG deficiency. The repertoire was sequenced with immunoSEQ multiplex PCR; TCRdb's copy has only in-frame clones and lacks some. The sample lists about 46,000 clones, 75% to 90% seen once, with 0.51% in the top ten. The same data also went into a second study, on regulatory T cells.

Material for sequencing was CD4+ effector T cells sorted from blood. These receptors were collected from a human donor in good health. Each CDR3 is given with its conserved first and last residue. The order of the fields is V gene, D gene, J gene, clone size, CDR3 protein, CDR3 DNA. D genes are given only for firm matches. Clone size is given for some rows only: seen once, a few or many times, or a class if the clone is expanded.

V: TRBV11-3
D: TRBD1
J: TRBJ2-1
size: .
CDR3: CASSKGTGANNEQFF
DNA: TGTGCCAGCAGTAAAGGGACAGGGGCAAACAATGAGCAGTTCTTC

V: TRBV4-1
D: .
J: TRBJ2-7
size: once
CDR3: CASSQTEAKSYEQYF
DNA: TGCGCCAGCAGCCAAACGGAGGCTAAATCCTACGAGCAGTACTTC

V: TRBV11-2
D: TRBD2
J: TRBJ2-5
size: .
CDR3: CASSWVTSGWEETQYF
DNA: TGTGCCAGCAGCTGGGTGACTAGCGGGTGGGAAGAGACCCAGTACTTC

V: TRBV7-6
D: .
J: TRBJ1-5
size: .
CDR3: CASSRDSSNQPQHF
DNA: TGTGCCAGCAGCAGGGACTCTAGCAATCAGCCCCAGCATTTT

V: TRBV5-4
D: TRBD1
J: TRBJ2-7
size: .
CDR3: CASSPGQGSSYEQYF
DNA: TGTGCCAGCAGCCCTGGACAGGGGAGTTCCTACGAGCAGTACTTC

V: TRBV7-7
D: .
J: TRBJ2-5
size: .
CDR3: CASSLFGPQETQYF
DNA: TGTGCTAGCAGCTTATTTGGGCCCCAAGAGACCCAGTACTTC

V: TRBV11-3
D: .
J: TRBJ1-1
size: .
CDR3: CASSLPGQEAFF
DNA: TGTGCCAGCAGCTTACCGGGACAAGAAGCTTTCTTT

V: TRBV19
D: .
J: TRBJ1-5
size: once
CDR3: CASSIRAGTDSNQPQHF
DNA: TGTGCCAGTAGTATTAGAGCAGGCACCGATAGCAATCAGCCCCAGCATTTT

V: TRBV27
D: .
J: TRBJ2-7
size: .
CDR3: CASSPGRIYEQYF
DNA: TGTGCCAGCAGCCCGGGACGGATATACGAGCAGTACTTC

V: TRBV19
D: .
J: TRBJ2-1
size: .
CDR3: CASTRTGQILGNEQFF
DNA: TGTGCCAGTACCCGCACCGGACAAATTCTTGGCAATGAGCAGTTCTTC

V: TRBV6-5
D: .
J: TRBJ1-3
size: .
CDR3: CAAGVGAGNTIYF
DNA: TGTGCCGCGGGGGTAGGGGCTGGAAACACCATATATTTT

V: TRBV6-5
D: TRBD2
J: TRBJ2-5
size: .
CDR3: CASSYSRTSGKETQYF
DNA: TGTGCCAGCAGTTACTCGAGGACTAGCGGAAAAGAGACCCAGTACTTC

V: TRBV7-3
D: .
J: TRBJ2-7
size: once
CDR3: CASSPQRTAVGEQYF
DNA: TGTGCCAGCAGCCCCCAACGGACCGCGGTGGGCGAGCAGTACTTC

V: TRBV18
D: TRBD1
J: TRBJ2-3
size: .
CDR3: CASSPIGTGSSTDTQYF
DNA: TGTGCCAGCTCACCAATTGGGACAGGGTCTAGCACAGATACGCAGTATTTT

V: TRBV18
D: .
J: TRBJ1-1
size: .
CDR3: CASSAGLGNTEAFF
DNA: TGTGCCAGCTCGGCGGGGTTGGGTAACACTGAAGCTTTCTTT

V: TRBV28
D: .
J: TRBJ1-4
size: .
CDR3: CASSLNRLEKLFF
DNA: TGTGCCAGCAGTTTGAATCGGTTGGAAAAACTGTTTTTT

V: TRBV21-1
D: .
J: TRBJ2-4
size: .
CDR3: CASSTGLNIQYF
DNA: TGTGCCAGCAGCACGGGGCTAAACATTCAGTACTTC

V: TRBV28
D: .
J: TRBJ2-3
size: .
CDR3: CAGQPEGPTDTQYF
DNA: TGTGCCGGCCAACCGGAGGGACCAACAGATACGCAGTATTTT

V: TRBV19
D: .
J: TRBJ1-2
size: few
CDR3: CASSREGHGYTF
DNA: TGTGCCAGCAGCAGAGAGGGGCACGGCTACACCTTC

V: TRBV5-6
D: .
J: TRBJ2-6
size: .
CDR3: CASSWRETGANVLTF
DNA: TGTGCCAGCAGCTGGAGGGAAACTGGGGCCAACGTCCTGACTTTC

V: TRBV28
D: .
J: TRBJ1-6
size: .
CDR3: CASSSPGMRSPLHF
DNA: TGTGCCAGCAGTTCCCCCGGGATGCGGTCACCCCTCCACTTT

V: TRBV19
D: TRBD2
J: TRBJ2-1
size: .
CDR3: CASSIEAMAGGGEQFF
DNA: TGTGCCAGTAGTATAGAGGCCATGGCGGGAGGGGGGGAGCAGTTCTTC

V: TRBV7-9
D: .
J: TRBJ2-1
size: .
CDR3: CASSLLGGEQFF
DNA: TGTGCCAGCAGCTTGCTAGGGGGTGAGCAGTTCTTC

V: TRBV28
D: .
J: TRBJ1-1
size: .
CDR3: CASSSAGVLNTEAFF
DNA: TGTGCCAGCAGTTCGGCAGGGGTGCTGAACACTGAAGCTTTCTTT

V: TRBV10-3
D: TRBD1
J: TRBJ1-2
size: .
CDR3: CAISGQGDRYGYTF
DNA: TGTGCCATCAGTGGTCAGGGGGACCGTTATGGCTACACCTTC

V: TRBV30
D: TRBD2
J: TRBJ2-1
size: .
CDR3: CAWDSGLAGGIGEQFF
DNA: TGTGCCTGGGACTCCGGACTAGCGGGAGGAATAGGAGAGCAGTTCTTC

V: TRBV6-1
D: TRBD1
J: TRBJ1-5
size: .
CDR3: CASSRQGGQPQHF
DNA: TGTGCCAGCAGCCGACAGGGGGGCCAGCCCCAGCATTTT

V: TRBV2
D: .
J: TRBJ1-2
size: .
CDR3: CASSEARRQGGDGYTF
DNA: TGTGCCAGCAGTGAAGCTAGGCGGCAGGGAGGTGATGGCTACACCTTC

V: TRBV7-2
D: .
J: TRBJ1-5
size: .
CDR3: CASRERSNQPQHF
DNA: TGTGCCAGCAGGGAGAGGAGCAATCAGCCCCAGCATTTT

V: TRBV5-1
D: .
J: TRBJ1-1
size: .
CDR3: CASSLIGDPRTEAFF
DNA: TGCGCCAGCAGCTTAATAGGGGATCCGAGGACTGAAGCTTTCTTT

V: TRBV10-3
D: .
J: TRBJ2-7
size: .
CDR3: CAISDWGNPYEQYF
DNA: TGTGCCATCAGTGACTGGGGCAATCCCTACGAGCAGTACTTC

V: TRBV18
D: .
J: TRBJ2-3
size: .
CDR3: CASSPPATDTQYF
DNA: TGTGCCAGCTCACCACCGGCCACAGATACGCAGTATTTT

V: TRBV5-1
D: .
J: TRBJ2-5
size: .
CDR3: CASSLDPTSTETQYF
DNA: TGCGCCAGCAGCTTGGACCCCACTAGCACAGAGACCCAGTACTTC

V: TRBV27
D: .
J: TRBJ1-5
size: .
CDR3: CASSLSGAGNQPQHF
DNA: TGTGCCAGCAGTTTATCCGGGGCGGGCAATCAGCCCCAGCATTTT

V: TRBV9
D: .
J: TRBJ1-1
size: .
CDR3: CASSVEADQNTEAFF
DNA: TGTGCCAGCAGCGTAGAGGCAGATCAAAACACTGAAGCTTTCTTT

V: TRBV7-2
D: TRBD2
J: TRBJ2-3
size: .
CDR3: CASSHASGRAGDTQYF
DNA: TGTGCCAGCAGCCACGCTAGCGGGAGGGCGGGAGATACGCAGTATTTT

V: TRBV6-5
D: .
J: TRBJ2-2
size: .
CDR3: CASSYSVKGSGELFF
DNA: TGTGCCAGCAGTTACTCTGTGAAGGGGTCCGGGGAGCTGTTTTTT

V: TRBV6-5
D: .
J: TRBJ1-2
size: .
CDR3: CASSYSDSRDYGYTF
DNA: TGTGCCAGCAGTTACTCGGACAGCAGGGACTATGGCTACACCTTC

V: TRBV6-7
D: TRBD1
J: TRBJ2-7
size: .
CDR3: CASSSRGPYEQYF
DNA: TGTGCCAGCAGCTCCAGGGGGCCGTACGAGCAGTACTTC

V: TRBV4-1
D: .
J: TRBJ1-1
size: .
CDR3: CASSQDPTRTAFF
DNA: TGCGCCAGCAGCCAGGATCCGACCCGGACGGCTTTCTTT

V: TRBV5-6
D: .
J: TRBJ2-6
size: .
CDR3: CASSHPSGANVLTF
DNA: TGTGCCAGCAGCCATCCGTCTGGGGCCAACGTCCTGACTTTC

V: TRBV19
D: .
J: TRBJ1-6
size: .
CDR3: CASRKGVSGNSPLHF
DNA: TGTGCCAGTAGGAAAGGGGTTTCGGGGAATTCACCCCTCCACTTT

V: TRBV5-1
D: .
J: TRBJ2-5
size: .
CDR3: CASSFSQMKETQYF
DNA: TGCGCCAGCAGCTTTAGTCAGATGAAAGAGACCCAGTACTTC

V: TRBV18
D: TRBD2
J: TRBJ2-5
size: .
CDR3: CASSPKAGGQETQYF
DNA: TGTGCCAGCTCACCAAAAGCGGGAGGCCAAGAGACCCAGTACTTC

V: TRBV28
D: .
J: TRBJ2-5
size: .
CDR3: CASSLSEVQETQYF
DNA: TGTGCCAGCAGTTTGTCGGAGGTACAAGAGACCCAGTACTTC

V: TRBV4-1
D: TRBD1
J: TRBJ2-7
size: .
CDR3: CASSQTRAPGQSYEQYF
DNA: TGCGCCAGCAGCCAAACAAGGGCCCCGGGACAGAGCTACGAGCAGTACTTC

V: TRBV4-2
D: TRBD1
J: TRBJ1-3
size: once
CDR3: CASSQAGTGSGNTIYF
DNA: TGTGCCAGCAGCCAAGCTGGGACAGGGTCTGGAAACACCATATATTTT

V: TRBV10-3
D: .
J: TRBJ2-7
size: .
CDR3: CAISEGAESYEQYF
DNA: TGTGCCATCAGTGAGGGGGCAGAATCCTACGAGCAGTACTTC

V: TRBV9
D: TRBD1
J: TRBJ2-2
size: .
CDR3: CASSVGQGGELFF
DNA: TGTGCCAGCAGCGTAGGACAGGGAGGGGAGCTGTTTTTT

V: TRBV25-1
D: TRBD1
J: TRBJ2-1
size: .
CDR3: CASSAEQGPYNEQFF
DNA: TGTGCCAGCAGTGCGGAACAGGGGCCCTACAATGAGCAGTTCTTC